The next 3 T cell receptor beta chains were all read from a single sample in a study of shared clonotypes between healthy human individuals. Naive CD8 populations comprised CD45RO-negative cells positively selected for CCR7, excluding terminally differentiated effector memory CD45RA+ cells. Data came from immunoSEQ multiplex PCR; TCRdb stores just in-frame clones and leaves some out. The sample has around 2.1 million clones, 93% seen once. Sequenced material: naive CD8+ T cells from PBMCs. Receptors were obtained from a man between 18 and 29 years old in good health. Some clones in this sample may be carry-over from other donors' samples.

CDR3 DNA sequence: TGTGCCAGCAGTTACGGGGGGAGGAATCAGCCCCAGCATTTT. As protein: CASSYGGRNQPQHF. The rearrangement joins TRBV6-5 to TRBJ1-5, with D possibly matching TRBD1 (5 bases). The V and J ends lost 2 bases and 4 bases respectively, with 9 bases between them. The CDR3 totals 14 residues. Looked up from germline, CDR1 is MNHEY and CDR2 is SVGAGI.

V gene TRBV6-5 combines with J gene TRBJ2-3, with 9 bases that match TRBD1. CDR3 length equals 15 residues. Germline-derived CDR1 and CDR2 are MNHEY and SVGAGI. V shed 6 bases and J 3 bases; nucleotides not matched to a gene: 7. CDR3 coding DNA: TGTGCCAGCAGCCAGGGACAGGGTGCGACAGATACGCAGTATTTT. This codes for CASSQGQGATDTQYF.

This clone was observed once. The chain links TRBV5-4 to TRBJ1-1, with D uncertain. Trimming pared 1 base from V and 1 base from J, leaving 8 bases between. CDR3 length equals 14 residues. The V gene's germline CDR1 is SGHNT and CDR2 YYREEE (reference sequence). The CDR3 region is CASSLTQWNTEAFF. For the CDR3, the DNA is TGTGCCAGCAGCTTGACTCAATGGAACACTGAAGCTTTCTTT.